This is a list of T cell receptor beta chains from one sample in a study of Ad26.COV2.S vaccination and SARS-CoV-2 variants. The method was immunoSEQ multiplex PCR; TCRdb's version includes in-frame clones alone and lacks a portion of them. In the table there are around 300,000 clones, about 87% of which are singletons. The sample was peripheral blood, taken in a trial of Ad26.COV2.S vaccine versus placebo. The receptors were gathered from a person aged 18 to 59 who received the Ad26.COV2.S COVID-19 vaccine or a placebo. Both conserved end residues are part of each CDR3. Fields, in order: CDR3 DNA, CDR3 protein, V gene, J gene, clone size, D gene. The D gene is left open where the match is weak. Clone size, where shown, is once, few, many, or a class for clones that have expanded.

DNA: TGTGCCAGCATCCCCGGGACAGTTTTTAATGGCTACACCTTC
CDR3: CASIPGTVFNGYTF
V: TRBV6-5
J: TRBJ1-2
size: .
D: TRBD1

DNA: TGTGCCAGCAGCCCACCGGGACTAGCGGGAGGAGGAGAGACCCAGTACTTC
CDR3: CASSPPGLAGGGETQYF
V: TRBV14
J: TRBJ2-5
size: .
D: TRBD2

DNA: TGTGCCAGCAGTCCCGGAGGGGGGGCCAACGTCCTGACTTTC
CDR3: CASSPGGGANVLTF
V: TRBV6-2/TRBV6-3
J: TRBJ2-6
size: .
D: .

DNA: TGTGCCAGCACAAGGGGGAGCTCCTACGAGCAGTACTTC
CDR3: CASTRGSSYEQYF
V: TRBV12-3/TRBV12-4
J: TRBJ2-7
size: .
D: .

DNA: TGTGCCAGCAGTTACCGGGGCAGGGGCGTGGAGACCCAGTACTTC
CDR3: CASSYRGRGVETQYF
V: TRBV6-2/TRBV6-3
J: TRBJ2-5
size: .
D: .

DNA: TGTGCCAGCAGCCCCCGACAGGGGAATTCACCCCTCCACTTT
CDR3: CASSPRQGNSPLHF
V: TRBV7-2
J: TRBJ1-6
size: .
D: TRBD1

DNA: TGTGCCAGCAGCTCACAACAGGGCTTGGGCTATGGCTACACCTTC
CDR3: CASSSQQGLGYGYTF
V: TRBV3-1/TRBV3-2
J: TRBJ1-2
size: .
D: .

DNA: TGTGCCAGCAGTGAATCGACAGTATACGAGCAGTACTTC
CDR3: CASSESTVYEQYF
V: TRBV6-1
J: TRBJ2-7
size: .
D: .

DNA: TGTGCCAGCAGCTCTTATGTCCAGGACAGGGGTTACGAGCAGTACTTC
CDR3: CASSSYVQDRGYEQYF
V: TRBV5-8
J: TRBJ2-7
size: .
D: TRBD1

DNA: TGTGCCAGGACTCCGGGACAGGGGACAAGGAATGAGCAGTTCTTC
CDR3: CARTPGQGTRNEQFF
V: TRBV6-4
J: TRBJ2-1
size: .
D: TRBD1

DNA: TGTGCCAGCAGCCAAGAGGGCCGGGTTGCAGCCAAAAACATTCAGTACTTC
CDR3: CASSQEGRVAAKNIQYF
V: TRBV4-2
J: TRBJ2-4
size: .
D: .

DNA: TGCAGCGTTGACGGACAGAACACTGAAGCTTTCTTT
CDR3: CSVDGQNTEAFF
V: TRBV29-1
J: TRBJ1-1
size: .
D: .

DNA: TGCAGCGTGTCAGGGGTAAGCACTGAAGCTTTCTTT
CDR3: CSVSGVSTEAFF
V: TRBV29-1
J: TRBJ1-1
size: once
D: .

DNA: TGTGCCAGCAGCTTGGGACAGCAAGAGACCCAGTACTTC
CDR3: CASSLGQQETQYF
V: TRBV5-4
J: TRBJ2-5
size: few
D: .

DNA: TGTGCCAGCAGCGGATACACTACGCGGGGCACAGATACGCAGTATTTT
CDR3: CASSGYTTRGTDTQYF
V: TRBV9
J: TRBJ2-3
size: .
D: .

DNA: TGTGCCAGCAGCGTAGACGGGGCGCCCTCCTACGAGCAGTACTTC
CDR3: CASSVDGAPSYEQYF
V: TRBV9
J: TRBJ2-7
size: few
D: .

DNA: TGTGCCAGTGGTCAAACTAACTATGGCTACACCTTC
CDR3: CASGQTNYGYTF
V: TRBV19
J: TRBJ1-2
size: .
D: .

DNA: TGTGCCCTAGAAGCCAGGGTTGGAGATACGCAGTATTTT
CDR3: CALEARVGDTQYF
V: TRBV28
J: TRBJ2-3
size: .
D: .

DNA: TGTGCCAGCAGCGTGGGAGGGACAGCAGCCTACGAGCAGTACTTC
CDR3: CASSVGGTAAYEQYF
V: TRBV9
J: TRBJ2-7
size: .
D: .

DNA: TGTGCCAGCAGGCGTATTGACCGGGGTGGCGGCTACACCTTC
CDR3: CASRRIDRGGGYTF
V: TRBV7-9
J: TRBJ1-2
size: few
D: .